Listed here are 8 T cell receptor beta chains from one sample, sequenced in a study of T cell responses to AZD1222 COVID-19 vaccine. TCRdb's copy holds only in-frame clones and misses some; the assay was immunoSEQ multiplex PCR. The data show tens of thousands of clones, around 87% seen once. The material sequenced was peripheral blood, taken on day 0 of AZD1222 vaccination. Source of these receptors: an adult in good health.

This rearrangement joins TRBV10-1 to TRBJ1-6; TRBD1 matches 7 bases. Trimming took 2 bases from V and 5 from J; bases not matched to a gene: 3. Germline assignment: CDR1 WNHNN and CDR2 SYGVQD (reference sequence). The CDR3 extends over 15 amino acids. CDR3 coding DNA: TGCGCCAGCAGTGAGAACAGGGGAAATAATTCACCCCTCCACTTT. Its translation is CASSENRGNNSPLHF.

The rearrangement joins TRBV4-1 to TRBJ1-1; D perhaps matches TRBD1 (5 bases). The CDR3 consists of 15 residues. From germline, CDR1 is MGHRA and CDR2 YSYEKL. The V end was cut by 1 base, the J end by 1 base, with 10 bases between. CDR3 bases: TGCGCCAGCAGCCAAGTAGCAGGACAGAACACTGAAGCTTTCTTT. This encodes CASSQVAGQNTEAFF.

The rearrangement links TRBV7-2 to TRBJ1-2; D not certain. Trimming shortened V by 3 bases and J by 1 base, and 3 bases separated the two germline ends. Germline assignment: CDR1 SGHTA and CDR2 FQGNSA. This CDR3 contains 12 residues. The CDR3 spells CASSLGNYGYTF. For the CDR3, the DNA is TGTGCCAGCAGCTTGGGTAACTATGGCTACACCTTC.

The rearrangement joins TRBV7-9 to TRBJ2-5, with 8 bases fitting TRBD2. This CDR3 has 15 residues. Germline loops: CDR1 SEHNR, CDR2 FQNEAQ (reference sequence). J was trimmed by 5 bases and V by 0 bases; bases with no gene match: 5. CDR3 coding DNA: TGTGCCAGCAGCTTAGCCCGGGGGGGCGGTGAGACCCAGTACTTC. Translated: CASSLARGGGETQYF.

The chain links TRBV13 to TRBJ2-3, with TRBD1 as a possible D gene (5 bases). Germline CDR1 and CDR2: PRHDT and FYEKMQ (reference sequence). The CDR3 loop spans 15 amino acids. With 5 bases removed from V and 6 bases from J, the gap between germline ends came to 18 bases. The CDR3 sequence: CASSHGRGRLDTQYF. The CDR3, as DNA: TGTGCCAGCAGCCATGGTAGGGGTCGCTTGGATACGCAGTATTTT.

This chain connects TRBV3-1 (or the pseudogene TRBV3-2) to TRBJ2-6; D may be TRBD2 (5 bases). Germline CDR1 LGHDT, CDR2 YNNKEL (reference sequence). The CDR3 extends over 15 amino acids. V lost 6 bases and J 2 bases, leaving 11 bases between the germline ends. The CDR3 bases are TGTGCCAGCAGACCGGGGTATGCTGGGGCCAACGTCCTGACTTTC. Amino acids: CASRPGYAGANVLTF.

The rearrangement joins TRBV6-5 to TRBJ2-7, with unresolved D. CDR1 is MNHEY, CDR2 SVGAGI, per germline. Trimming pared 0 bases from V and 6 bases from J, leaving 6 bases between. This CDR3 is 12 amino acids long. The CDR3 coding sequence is TGTGCCAGCAGTTACTCCGGCAGCGAGCAGTACTTC. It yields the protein CASSYSGSEQYF.

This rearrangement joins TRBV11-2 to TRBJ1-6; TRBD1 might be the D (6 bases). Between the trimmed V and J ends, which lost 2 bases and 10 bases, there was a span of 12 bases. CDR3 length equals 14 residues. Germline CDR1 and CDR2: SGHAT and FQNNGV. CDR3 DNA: TGTGCCAGCAGCTTATTAGGGGGGGCCTCACCCCTCCACTTT. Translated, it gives CASSLLGGASPLHF.